The present entry profiles one T cell receptor (beta chain) with its context. Its antigen remains unknown. This sample was taken from a study of T cells in Graves' hyperthyroidism and ophthalmopathy. TCR beta CDR3 sequences were amplified from RNA transcripts. Researchers ran a first-round RT-PCR on the TCR CDR3 using the HTBI primer set. TCRdb passed the multiplex PCR reads through MiXCR, listing each CDR3 protein once. The table shows around 200,000 distinct CDR3 sequences, with 18% occurring only once. Study results and limitations: Researchers found most expanded thyroid clonotypes above 0.001 in blood as well.

V was shortened by 2 bases and J by 9 bases, with 12 bases between the two germline ends. CDR3 length: 12 amino acids. Germline V gene lookup returns CDR1 GTSNPN and CDR2 SVGIG (reference sequence). This chain joins TRBV30 and TRBJ2-3; D gene unclear. Sequencing input: blood. This sequence originates from a man in his forties or fifties with Graves' hyperthyroidism. The CDR3 bases are TGTGCCTGGAGTTGGACGGTCGACACGCAGTATTTT. Amino acid sequence: CAWSWTVDTQYF.